The 17 T cell receptor beta chains below come from one sample, sequenced in a study of preoperative IRX-2 immunotherapy in early breast cancer. Produced via immunoSEQ multiplex PCR; TCRdb's table is partial and in-frame only. The sample contains about 45,000 clones, 70% to 85% of which appear only once. The treatment: preoperative locoregional IRX-2 cytokine immunotherapy. Here the sequenced sample was tumor tissue, taken after IRX-2 immunotherapy. The receptors were gathered from a human donor with breast cancer.

This chain links TRBV29-1 with TRBJ2-7; D is perhaps TRBD1 (6 bases). V was clipped by 0 bases and J by 3 bases, with 9 bases between them. The germline V gene encodes CDR1 SQVTM and CDR2 ANQGSEA. The CDR3 is made up of 13 amino acids. CDR3 in amino acids: CSVEDGTSYEQYF. The CDR3 bases are TGCAGCGTTGAAGATGGGACAAGCTACGAGCAGTACTTC.

The chain combines TRBV6-8 with TRBJ2-7, with 8 nucleotides matching TRBD1. This CDR3 has 15 residues. V lost 0 bases to trimming and J lost 3 bases; unmatched junction nucleotides: 4. Germline loops: CDR1 MNHGY, CDR2 SAAAGT. CDR3 sequence reads: CASSYSSGTGYEQYF. The CDR3 nucleotides are TGTGCCAGCAGTTACTCGTCCGGGACAGGCTACGAGCAGTACTTC.

This chain links TRBV11-3 with TRBJ2-7; 8 nucleotides agree with TRBD2. V lost 5 bases and J lost 4; bases outside the gene matches: 19. This CDR3 spans 18 amino acids. Germline V gives CDR1 SGHNT, CDR2 YENEEA. The CDR3 loop reads CASSRLRGAGGHPYEQYF. CDR3 bases: TGTGCCAGCAGCAGACTCCGGGGTGCGGGGGGCCACCCTTACGAGCAGTACTTC.

The gene calls are TRBV10-2 and TRBJ1-1; a possible D gene is TRBD1 (6 bases). V was pared by 4 bases and J by 3 bases, with 9 bases between. Germline-derived CDR1 and CDR2 are WSHSY and SAAADI. The CDR3 totals 13 residues. For the CDR3, the DNA is TGCGCCAGCAGTGGGACAGCCCACACTGAAGCTTTCTTT. The encoded protein is CASSGTAHTEAFF.

The chain joins TRBV6-7 to TRBJ2-1; 8 bases agree with TRBD2. TRBV6-7 is noted as an ORF with a role that remains uncertain. The length of the CDR3 is 11 residues. The V and J ends lost 7 bases and 10 bases, in that order; junction bases with no gene match: 3. The CDR3: CASIERGEQFF. The CDR3, as DNA: TGTGCCAGCATAGAGCGGGGGGAGCAGTTCTTC.

V is TRBV5-1 and J is TRBJ2-3; D is unresolved. V was clipped by 0 bases and J by 8 bases, with 16 bases between them. Germline assignment: CDR1 SGHRS and CDR2 YFSETQ. The CDR3 totals 15 residues. The CDR3 reads CASSLAGSPEATQYF. For the CDR3, the DNA is TGCGCCAGCAGCTTGGCCGGGTCCCCCGAGGCTACGCAGTATTTT.

The genes are TRBV5-1 and TRBJ2-5; 8 bases fit TRBD1. Germline V gene data show CDR1 as SGHRS and CDR2 as YFSETQ. With V trimmed by 4 bases and J by 2 bases, 7 bases remained unmatched. This CDR3 has 15 residues. DNA for the CDR3: TGCGCCAGCAGCGTACAGGGGGGAGGACAAGAGACCCAGTACTTC. Residues: CASSVQGGGQETQYF.

This clone was picked up a small number of times. The chain links TRBV7-1 to TRBJ1-3; D is uncertain. TRBV7-1 is treated as an ORF (open reading frame) with a function not yet certain. This CDR3 is 18 amino acids long. The ends were cut back, 9 bases at V and 0 bases at J, with 24 bases in the middle. The CDR3 DNA is TGTGCCAGAAGCCAAGTTTTGGGCAGACCGAGCTCTGGAAACACCATATATTTT. It is translated as CARSQVLGRPSSGNTIYF.

This clone was counted only a few times. CDR3 sequence: CASSQGLAGGRDEQYF. CDR3 DNA sequence: TGCGCCAGCAGCCAAGGACTAGCGGGAGGGCGGGACGAGCAGTACTTC. This sequence joins TRBV1 and TRBJ2-7; the DNA was not used to check the table's D call, TRBD2. TRBV1 represents a pseudogene. CDR3 length equals 16 residues.

V is TRBV6-8 and J is TRBJ2-7, with TRBD1 identical over 12 bases. Germline loops: CDR1 MNHGY, CDR2 SAAAGT. With 4 bases clipped from V and 4 bases from J, the junction kept 2 bases outside the gene matches. The CDR3 extends over 14 amino acids. The CDR3, as DNA: TGTGCCAGCAGTTGGGGACAGGGGGCTTACGAGCAGTACTTC. Translating gives CASSWGQGAYEQYF.

The chain joins TRBV6-8 to TRBJ2-1, with 7 bases lining up with TRBD2. J gave up 5 bases and V 11 bases, and 9 bases lay outside the gene matches. Germline-derived CDR1 and CDR2 are MNHGY and SAAAGT. CDR3 length: 13 amino acids. CDR3 bases: TGTGCCCTCCGGCGGGAGTCGAACAATGAGCAGTTCTTC. It encodes CALRRESNNEQFF.

The chain employs TRBV19 and TRBJ2-7; tentative D call: TRBD1 (5 bases). V lost 11 bases, J lost 2 bases, and 16 bases lay in between. Germline lookup yields CDR1 LNHDA and CDR2 SQIVND (reference sequence). The CDR3 is 13 amino acids. CDR3 amino acids: CAVLKTDTYEQYF. In nucleotides, the CDR3 is TGTGCCGTTTTGAAGACAGACACCTACGAGCAGTACTTC.

The rearrangement uses TRBV7-2 and TRBJ1-5; D is unresolved. V lost 5 bases to trimming and J lost 0 bases, with 8 bases between them. Germline V CDR1 and CDR2: SGHTA, FQGNSA. The CDR3 is 14 amino acids. The CDR3 DNA reads as TGTGCCAGCAGCCAAGTACGTAGCAATCAGCCCCAGCATTTT. Protein product: CASSQVRSNQPQHF.

The CDR3 is CATSHSSSGTINEQFF. CDR3 DNA: TGTGCCACCAGCCACTCCTCTAGCGGGACTATAAATGAGCAGTTCTTC. This chain connects TRBV15 to TRBJ2-1, with 9 bases that match TRBD2. The CDR3 contains 16 residues. The J segment lost 7 bases and the V segment lost 5 bases, leaving 12 bases of the junction unmatched. The V gene's germline CDR1 is LNHNV and CDR2 YYDKDF (reference sequence).

V is TRBV6-8 and J is TRBJ2-4, with D perhaps given as TRBD1 or TRBD2 (5 bases each). The ends were cut back, 6 bases at V and 0 bases at J, with 15 bases in the middle. This CDR3 spans 16 amino acids. Germline V gene data show CDR1 as MNHGY and CDR2 as SAAAGT. The CDR3 nucleotides read TGTGCCAGCAGGGATCATGGGACCCTAGCCAAAAACATTCAGTACTTC. This gives the protein CASRDHGTLAKNIQYF.

This chain links TRBV5-1 with TRBJ1-1, with 9 bases fitting TRBD1. J gave up 4 bases and V 0 bases, and 7 bases lay outside the gene matches. Germline CDR1 SGHRS, CDR2 YFSETQ. The CDR3 runs 16 residues. For the CDR3, the DNA is TGCGCCAGCAGCTTGGCCACAGGGGGCGGCGGCACTGAAGCTTTCTTT. It encodes CASSLATGGGGTEAFF. The entire variable domain, with the rest obtained from reference TRBV5-1 and TRBJ1-1, is as follows: KAGVTQTPRYLIKTRGQQVTLSCSPISGHRSVSWYQQTPGQGLQFLFEYFSETQRNKGNFPGRFSGRQFSNSRSEMNVSTLELGDSALYLCASSLATGGGGTEAFFGQGTRLTVV.

The chain combines TRBV6-7 with TRBJ2-3; the D is unclear. TRBV6-7 qualifies as an ORF whose function is uncertain. Deletions cut 5 bases from V and 7 bases from J, with 13 bases between. CDR3 length: 13 amino acids. CDR3 protein: CASSEVAGNTQYF. The CDR3 coding sequence is TGTGCCAGCAGTGAAGTCGCTGGAAATACGCAGTATTTT.